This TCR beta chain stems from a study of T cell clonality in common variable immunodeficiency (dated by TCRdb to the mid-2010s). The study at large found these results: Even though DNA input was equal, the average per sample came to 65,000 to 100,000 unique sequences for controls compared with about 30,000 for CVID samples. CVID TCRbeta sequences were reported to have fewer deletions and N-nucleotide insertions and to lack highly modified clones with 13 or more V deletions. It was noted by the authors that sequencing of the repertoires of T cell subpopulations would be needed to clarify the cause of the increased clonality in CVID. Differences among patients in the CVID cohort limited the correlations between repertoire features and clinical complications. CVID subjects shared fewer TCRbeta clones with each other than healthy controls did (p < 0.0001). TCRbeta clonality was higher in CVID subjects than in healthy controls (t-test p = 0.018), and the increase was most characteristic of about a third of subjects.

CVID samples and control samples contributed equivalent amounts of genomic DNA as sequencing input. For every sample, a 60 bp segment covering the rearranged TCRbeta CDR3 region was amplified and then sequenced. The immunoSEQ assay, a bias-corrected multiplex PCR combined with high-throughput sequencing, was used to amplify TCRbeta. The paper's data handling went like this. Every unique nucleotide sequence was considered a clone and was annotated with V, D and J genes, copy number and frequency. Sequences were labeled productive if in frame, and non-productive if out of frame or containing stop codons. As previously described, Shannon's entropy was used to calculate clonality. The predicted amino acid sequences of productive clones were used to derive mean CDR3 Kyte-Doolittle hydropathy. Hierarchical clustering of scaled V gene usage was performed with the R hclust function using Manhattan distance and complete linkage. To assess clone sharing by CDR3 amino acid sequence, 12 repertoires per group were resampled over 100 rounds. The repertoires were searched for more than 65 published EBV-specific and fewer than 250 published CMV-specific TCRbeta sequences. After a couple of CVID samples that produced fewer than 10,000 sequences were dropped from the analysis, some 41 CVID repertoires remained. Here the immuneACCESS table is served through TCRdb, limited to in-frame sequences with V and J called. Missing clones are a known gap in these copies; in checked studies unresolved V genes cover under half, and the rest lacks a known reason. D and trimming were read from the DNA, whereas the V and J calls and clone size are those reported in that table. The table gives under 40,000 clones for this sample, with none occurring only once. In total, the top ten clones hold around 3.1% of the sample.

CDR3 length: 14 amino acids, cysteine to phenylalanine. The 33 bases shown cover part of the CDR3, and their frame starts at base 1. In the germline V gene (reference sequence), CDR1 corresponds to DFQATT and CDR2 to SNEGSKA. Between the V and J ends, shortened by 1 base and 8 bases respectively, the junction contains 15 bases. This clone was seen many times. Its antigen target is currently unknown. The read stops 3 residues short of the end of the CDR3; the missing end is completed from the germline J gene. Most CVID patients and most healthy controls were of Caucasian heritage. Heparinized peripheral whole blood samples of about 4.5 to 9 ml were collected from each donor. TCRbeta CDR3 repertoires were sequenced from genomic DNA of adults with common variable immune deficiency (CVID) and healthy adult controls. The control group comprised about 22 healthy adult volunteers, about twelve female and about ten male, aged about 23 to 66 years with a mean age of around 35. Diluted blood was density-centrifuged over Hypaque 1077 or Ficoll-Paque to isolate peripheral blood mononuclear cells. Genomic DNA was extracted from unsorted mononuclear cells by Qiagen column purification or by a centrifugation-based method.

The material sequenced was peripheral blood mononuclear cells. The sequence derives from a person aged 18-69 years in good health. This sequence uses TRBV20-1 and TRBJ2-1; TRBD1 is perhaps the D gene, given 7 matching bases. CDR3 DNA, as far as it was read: TGCAGTGCTAGAGTAGCGGTAGGACAGGATGAG. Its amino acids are CSARVAVGQDE. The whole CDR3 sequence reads CSARVAVGQDEQFF.